This record concerns one T cell receptor beta chain sequence. The CDR3 is 14 residues long. The junction had 3 bases not matched to a gene; V was cut back by 6 bases and J by 3 bases. CDR3 regions of TCR beta were amplified from RNA transcripts. Second-round multiplex PCR followed a first-round RT-PCR using HTBI primers. TCRdb independently ran MiXCR on the multiplex PCR reads; one entry per CDR3 protein. The sample has some 370,000 distinct CDR3 sequences; roughly 15% are singletons. This sample stems from a study of Graves' ophthalmopathy and Graves' hyperthyroidism. Other autoimmune diseases, uncontrolled infections, pregnancy and lactation each led to patient exclusion. Clinical symptoms, serum thyroxine, TRAb, thyroid ultrasound and orbital computed tomography formed the basis of diagnosis. A 10 ml volume of fresh peripheral blood provided the PBMCs.

The sample taken for sequencing was peripheral blood. J is TRBJ2-7 and V is TRBV12-3 or TRBV12-4; 12 bases align to TRBD2. The clonotype was recovered from an adult woman with stable Graves' hyperthyroidism. DNA for the CDR3: TGTGCCAGCAGAATGACTAGCGGGAGCTACGAGCAGTACTTC. It codes for CASRMTSGSYEQYF.